The 30 T cell receptor beta chains below come from one sample, sequenced in a study of T cell responses to AZD1222 COVID-19 vaccine. Only in-frame clones appear in the TCRdb table, and some are missing; sequencing was by immunoSEQ multiplex PCR. The sample records about 100,000 clones, about 87% being singletons. Sequences were derived from peripheral blood, sampled on day 0 of AZD1222 vaccination. The receptors come from an adult in good health.

This rearrangement joins TRBV10-3 to TRBJ1-2; weak D call: TRBD1 (5 bases). This CDR3 spans 12 amino acids. CDR1 is ENHRY and CDR2 is SYGVKD in the germline V gene. V shed 9 bases and J shed 5 bases, with 13 bases lying between them. The CDR3 DNA sequence: TGTGCCATTTTAGGGGATGATTATGGCTACACCTTC. Amino acids: CAILGDDYGYTF.

A few counts support this clone. V gene TRBV6-2 or TRBV6-3 combines with J gene TRBJ1-5, with D uncertain. CDR1 and CDR2 from the germline V gene are MNHEY and SVGEGT. V was trimmed by 5 bases and J by 2 bases, leaving 7 bases between them. The CDR3 sequence is 13 residues long. CDR3 DNA sequence: TGTGCCAGCAGTCCCACAGGCAATCAGCCCCAGCATTTT. Its protein is CASSPTGNQPQHF.

As regards this clone: At the DNA level, this CDR3 is encoded by other sequences in the same sample as well. The V gene is TRBV24-1, the J gene TRBJ1-2, with D unclear. This CDR3 is built from 12 residues. Trimming took 4 bases from V and 4 from J, leaving 6 bases between them. Per germline, CDR1 KGHDR and CDR2 SFDVKD. Here the CDR3 reads CATSEGSYGYTF. DNA of the CDR3: TGTGCCACCAGTGAGGGCTCCTATGGCTACACCTTC.

V is TRBV29-1 and J is TRBJ2-7; D possibly corresponds to TRBD2 (6 bases). Germline V CDR1 and CDR2: SQVTM, ANQGSEA. CDR3 length: 14 residues. The CDR3 DNA sequence: TGCAGTATCGGGGGTAGCGGAAGCTCCTACGAGCAGTACTTC. Protein: CSIGGSGSSYEQYF.

This clone was detected only once. The genes are TRBV24-1 and TRBJ2-3; 10 bases are a match to TRBD1. CDR1 KGHDR and CDR2 SFDVKD come from the germline V gene. The CDR3 has 16 amino acids. Trimming removed 4 bases from V and 6 bases from J; junction bases left unmatched: 9. The CDR3 spells CATSESGTGASDTQYF. Written as DNA, the CDR3 is TGTGCCACCAGTGAGTCCGGGACAGGGGCTTCGGATACGCAGTATTTT.

The V call is TRBV5-5, the J call TRBJ1-1, with TRBD1 matching over 10 bases. Germline V lookup: CDR1 SGHKS, CDR2 YYEKEE (reference sequence). Trimming removed 4 bases from V and 0 bases from J; junction bases left unmatched: 6. The CDR3 consists of 16 residues. This CDR3 is CASSTGQGLMNTEAFF. The CDR3 DNA reads TGTGCCAGCAGCACGGGACAGGGGCTCATGAACACTGAAGCTTTCTTT. Together with reference TRBV5-5 and TRBJ1-1, the CDR3 gives the full variable domain: DAGVTQSPTHLIKTRGQQVTLRCSPISGHKSVSWYQQVLGQGPQFIFQYYEKEERGRGNFPDRFSARQFPNYSSELNVNALLLGDSALYLCASSTGQGLMNTEAFFGQGTRLTVV.

CDR3 protein: CASSLVGVRNEQFF. As DNA, the CDR3 is TGTGCCAGCAGTCTTGTGGGAGTAAGAAATGAGCAGTTCTTC. V gene TRBV6-2 or TRBV6-3 combines with J gene TRBJ2-1; TRBD2 is a possible D gene (5 bases). V dropped 5 bases and J dropped 7 bases, with 15 bases sitting between them. CDR3 size: 14 residues. CDR1 and CDR2 from the germline V gene are MNHEY and SVGEGT.

The chain recombines TRBV4-2 with TRBJ1-4; D uncertain. In germline, CDR1 is LGHNA, CDR2 YNFKEQ. The CDR3 has 17 amino acids. The V and J ends lost 0 bases and 3 bases respectively, with 14 bases between them. For the CDR3, the DNA is TGTGCCAGCAGCCAAGACGCCGGGGTCACAGCTAATGAAAAACTGTTTTTT. This gives the protein CASSQDAGVTANEKLFF.

The V and J genes are TRBV19 and TRBJ2-3; D uncertain. The ends were cut back, 5 bases at V and 0 bases at J, with 15 bases in the middle. The CDR3 sequence is 16 residues long. The germline V gene has CDR1 LNHDA and CDR2 SQIVND (reference sequence). CDR3 sequence: CASSPPWSESTDTQYF. CDR3 coding DNA: TGTGCCAGTAGTCCCCCGTGGAGCGAAAGCACAGATACGCAGTATTTT.

The chain employs TRBV7-3 and TRBJ2-3; D ambiguous. The CDR3 is 15 residues long. Germline V gene data show CDR1 as SGHTA and CDR2 as FQGTGA. Trimming took off 6 bases at V and 0 bases at J, with 13 bases between the two ends. CDR3 protein: CASRPSGSSTDTQYF. DNA for the CDR3: TGTGCCAGCAGGCCATCCGGGTCTAGCACAGATACGCAGTATTTT.

This rearrangement joins TRBV24-1 to TRBJ1-1, with 9 bases matching TRBD1. The trim removed 5 bases at V and 5 bases at J, leaving 2 bases unmatched. This CDR3 spans 13 amino acids. Germline CDR1 reads KGHDR; CDR2 reads SFDVKD. This chain's CDR3 is CATSGTGETEAFF. The CDR3 DNA reads TGTGCCACCAGTGGGACAGGGGAAACTGAAGCTTTCTTT.

J is TRBJ2-1 and V is TRBV12-3 or TRBV12-4; possibly TRBD1 for D (6 bases). Trimming pared 4 bases from V and 9 bases from J, leaving 10 bases between. This CDR3 region has 12 residues. The CDR3 coding sequence is TGTGCCAGCAGTTACCTAGGGGGTGAGCAGTTCTTC. Translation: CASSYLGGEQFF.

The CDR3 spells CASSQDRNEQFF. The DNA for the CDR3 is TGCGCCAGCAGCCAAGATCGGAATGAGCAGTTCTTC. The rearrangement uses TRBV4-3 and TRBJ2-1; no clear D. With 0 bases removed from V and 7 bases from J, the gap between germline ends came to 4 bases. CDR3 size: 12 residues. Germline values: CDR1 LGHNA, CDR2 YSLEER.

This sequence joins TRBV11-2 and TRBJ2-1; 10 bases align to TRBD2. Germline-derived CDR1 and CDR2 are SGHAT and FQNNGV. The CDR3 has 16 amino acids. With V trimmed by 1 base and J by 5 bases, 5 bases remained unmatched. The CDR3 DNA reads as TGTGCCAGCAGCTTAGCCCCTAGCGGGAGTAACAATGAGCAGTTCTTC. Translation: CASSLAPSGSNNEQFF.

Here the CDR3 reads CASSLRGGTYNSPLHF. The CDR3 DNA follows: TGTGCCAGCAGCCTGAGAGGGGGCACCTATAATTCACCCCTCCACTTT. V is TRBV5-5 and J is TRBJ1-6; 7 bases line up with TRBD1. CDR1 and CDR2 (germline): SGHKS, YYEKEE (reference sequence). The V segment lost 4 bases and the J segment 2 bases; nucleotides outside the gene matches: 6. The CDR3 runs to 16 residues.

The CDR3 region has the DNA TGTGCCAGCAGCCAGCTGGGGACTAGCGAGCAGTACTTC. Its translation: CASSQLGTSEQYF. This chain uses TRBV3-1 (or the pseudogene TRBV3-2) with TRBJ2-7; 8 bases are a match to TRBD2. Germline V gene sequence: CDR1 LGHDT, CDR2 YNNKEL (reference sequence). V dropped 3 bases and J dropped 6; count of bases not matched to a gene: 4. CDR3 length: 13 residues.

This chain links TRBV2 with TRBJ2-6; the D gene is possibly TRBD2 (5 bases). Germline V gene data show CDR1 as SNHLY and CDR2 as FYNNEI. Deletions cut 4 bases from V and 1 base from J, with 8 bases between. The CDR3 is 15 amino acids. The CDR3 nucleotides read TGTGCCAGCAGTGTCGGGGATTCTGGGGCCAACGTCCTGACTTTC. It yields the protein CASSVGDSGANVLTF.

This chain joins TRBV7-9 and TRBJ2-7; 9 bases map to TRBD2. The CDR3 sequence is 13 residues long. In germline, CDR1 is SEHNR, CDR2 FQNEAQ (reference sequence). After removal of 7 bases from V and 4 bases from J, the junction contained 5 bases not matched to a gene. The CDR3 DNA sequence: TGTGCCAGCATGTGGCGGGAGGGGTACGAGCAGTACTTC. Translating it yields CASMWREGYEQYF. The full variable domain, in which reference TRBV7-9 and TRBJ2-7 provide the parts outside the CDR3, is DTGVSQNPRHKITKRGQNVTFRCDPISEHNRLYWYRQTLGQGPEFLTYFQNEAQLEKSRLLSDRFSAERPKGSFSTLEIQRTEQGDSAMYLCASMWREGYEQYFGPGTRLTVT.

This clone was picked up one time. The genes are TRBV27 and TRBJ1-6, with 7 bases aligning to TRBD1. CDR3 length equals 18 residues. The germline V gene encodes CDR1 MNHEY and CDR2 SMNVEV (reference sequence). J gave up 0 bases and V 4 bases, and 9 bases lay outside the gene matches. CDR3 amino acids: CASSSKGAPSSYNSPLHF. The CDR3 bases are TGTGCCAGCAGTTCGAAGGGGGCGCCGAGCTCCTATAATTCACCCCTCCACTTT.

The chain joins TRBV27 to TRBJ2-5; tentatively, D is TRBD1 or TRBD2 (5 bases each). V lost 5 bases and J 5 bases, leaving 21 bases between the germline ends. Germline CDR1 is MNHEY and CDR2 is SMNVEV (reference sequence). This CDR3 is built from 16 residues. As DNA, the CDR3 is TGTGCCAGCAGTCGGCAGGGCACGAGGGGCAGGGAGACCCAGTACTTC. Residues: CASSRQGTRGRETQYF.

The chain joins TRBV11-3 to TRBJ1-3; D gene ambiguous. The CDR3 length is 14 residues. Germline-derived CDR1 and CDR2 are SGHNT and YENEEA. The ends were cut back, 8 bases at V and 0 bases at J, with 11 bases in the middle. In DNA, the CDR3 is TGTGCCAGCCGCGACCGACGCTCTGGAAACACCATATATTTT. This sequence encodes CASRDRRSGNTIYF.

The chain employs TRBV18 and TRBJ1-4, with 7 bases fitting TRBD1. The trim removed 4 bases at V and 5 bases at J, leaving 10 bases unmatched. The CDR3 sequence is 16 residues long. Per germline, CDR1 KGHSH and CDR2 LQKENI. In DNA, the CDR3 is TGTGCCAGCTCACACTATCGAGGGACAGACAATGAAAAACTGTTTTTT. This codes for CASSHYRGTDNEKLFF. The full variable domain, rest sourced from reference TRBV18 and TRBJ1-4, is NAGVMQNPRHLVRRRGQEARLRCSPMKGHSHVYWYRQLPEEGLKFMVYLQKENIIDESGMPKERFSAEFPKEGPSILRIQQVVRGDSAAYFCASSHYRGTDNEKLFFGSGTQLSVL.

The rearrangement links TRBV27 to TRBJ1-2, with D unclear. The CDR3 runs 14 residues. V was cut by 4 bases and J by 7 bases, with 16 bases left in between. CDR1 is MNHEY and CDR2 is SMNVEV in the germline V gene (reference sequence). This CDR3 reads CASSSAVREGGYTF. The CDR3 nucleotides read TGTGCCAGCAGTTCAGCGGTCCGAGAAGGTGGCTACACCTTC.

J is TRBJ1-3 and V is TRBV23-1, with D uncertain. TRBV23-1 is an ORF, and what it does is uncertain. V was pared by 2 bases and J by 0 bases, with 14 bases between. This CDR3 region has 17 residues. CDR3 DNA sequence: TGCGCCAGCAGTCAAACCGGGGAGGACTGCTCTGGAAACACCATATATTTT. This codes for CASSQTGEDCSGNTIYF.

This clone occurred once. The chain uses TRBV5-1 and TRBJ1-5; TRBD1 aligns across 8 bases. There are 14 residues in the CDR3. J lost 7 bases, V lost 4 bases, and 7 bases had no gene match. Germline values: CDR1 SGHRS, CDR2 YFSETQ. Written as DNA, the CDR3 is TGCGCCAGCAGCACCGGACAGGGTGAACAGCCCCAGCATTTT. Its translation: CASSTGQGEQPQHF.

This chain joins TRBV29-1 and TRBJ1-1; 11 bases align to TRBD1. Per germline, CDR1 SQVTM and CDR2 ANQGSEA. The CDR3 sequence is 16 residues long. V was clipped by 4 bases and J by 5 bases; unmatched bases: 12. The CDR3 here is CSVGSLWGQGGTEAFF. DNA of the CDR3: TGCAGCGTTGGCTCTCTTTGGGGACAGGGGGGTACTGAAGCTTTCTTT.

The chain is built from TRBV10-3 and TRBJ1-1; no clear D gene. The CDR3 sequence is 15 residues long. Germline lookup yields CDR1 ENHRY and CDR2 SYGVKD. V was clipped by 4 bases and J by 4 bases, with 16 bases between them. This chain's CDR3 is CAISGGPDHPTEAFF. The CDR3 nucleotides are TGTGCCATCAGTGGTGGGCCCGATCACCCCACTGAAGCTTTCTTT.

The CDR3 is CATSTNRDRGGNTEAFF. The CDR3 bases are TGTGCCACCAGCACGAACCGGGACAGAGGGGGGAACACTGAAGCTTTCTTT. The chain recombines TRBV15 with TRBJ1-1, with 7 bases aligning to TRBD1. The CDR3 runs 17 residues. V gave up 4 bases and J gave up 1 base; unmatched junction bases: 12. The germline gives CDR1 LNHNV, CDR2 YYDKDF (reference sequence).

The chain is built from TRBV27 and TRBJ1-6; 9 nucleotides match TRBD1. Trimming at V came to 4 bases and at J to 9 bases, leaving 7 bases not matched to a gene. Germline V gene sequence: CDR1 MNHEY, CDR2 SMNVEV (reference sequence). The CDR3 runs to 15 residues. The DNA of the CDR3 is TGTGCCAGCAGTTCCCACGGGACAGGGATTTCACCCCTCCACTTT. Amino acids: CASSSHGTGISPLHF.

V usage is TRBV6-5 and J usage is TRBJ2-5; 11 bases are shared with TRBD1. Unmatched junction bases numbered 6, after V lost 2 bases and J lost 4 bases. Germline CDR1 is MNHEY and CDR2 is SVGAGI. This CDR3 region has 16 residues. The CDR3 sequence: CASSYGTGGKGETQYF. CDR3 sequence (DNA): TGTGCCAGCAGTTACGGGACAGGGGGTAAGGGAGAGACCCAGTACTTC.